This TCR beta chain was found in a study of blood T cell repertoires in COVID-19. The CDR3 consists of 16 residues. V was pared by 0 bases and J by 6 bases, with 12 bases of the junction left unmatched. CDR1 and CDR2 (germline): SGDLS, YYNGEE. This clone was found once. Sequenced by immunoSEQ multiplex PCR; TCRdb stores in-frame clones only, minus some. Altogether 220,000 or so clones are present, nearly 90% being singletons, with the ten largest covering about 14%. V usage is TRBV9 and J usage is TRBJ2-7, with TRBD2 identical over 7 bases. This sequence was found in a man aged 25-40 years who had been exposed to COVID-19. The specimen was PBMCs or T cells enriched from blood (not recorded which). CDR3 coding DNA: TGTGCCAGCAGCGTAGCTCCGGCGGGGGTGCCCCTCGAGCAGTACTTC. This translates into CASSVAPAGVPLEQYF.